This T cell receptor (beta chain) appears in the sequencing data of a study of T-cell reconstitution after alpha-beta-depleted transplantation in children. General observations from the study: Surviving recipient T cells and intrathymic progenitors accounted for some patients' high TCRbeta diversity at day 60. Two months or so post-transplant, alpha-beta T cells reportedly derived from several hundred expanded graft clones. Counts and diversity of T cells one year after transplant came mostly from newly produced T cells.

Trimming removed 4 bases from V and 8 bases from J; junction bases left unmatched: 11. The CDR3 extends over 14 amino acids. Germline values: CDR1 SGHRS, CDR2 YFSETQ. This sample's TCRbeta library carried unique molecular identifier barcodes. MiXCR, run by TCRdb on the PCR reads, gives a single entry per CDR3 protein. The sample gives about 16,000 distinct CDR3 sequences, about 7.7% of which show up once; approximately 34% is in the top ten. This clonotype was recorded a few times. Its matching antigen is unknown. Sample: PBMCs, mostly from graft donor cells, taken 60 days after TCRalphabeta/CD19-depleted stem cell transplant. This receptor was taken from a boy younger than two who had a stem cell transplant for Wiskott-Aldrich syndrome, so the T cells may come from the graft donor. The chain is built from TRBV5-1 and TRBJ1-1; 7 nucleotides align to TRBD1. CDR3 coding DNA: TGCGCCAGCAGCCCGGGACAGTCTGGCCCAGAAGCTTTCTTT. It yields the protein CASSPGQSGPEAFF.